This T cell receptor beta chain came from a study of cytomegalovirus exposure and HLA in healthy donors. The study, taken as a whole, reports: Analysis performed later found roughly 17,000 TCR beta sequences associated with HLA alleles at 0.05 false discovery rate.

The primer mix had 60 Vbeta and 13 Jbeta primers. Libraries were prepared by immunoSEQ multiplex PCR; TCRdb keeps only in-frame clonotypes and omits some of them. The sample holds 150,000 to 180,000 clones, about 70% seen once. CDR3 size: 14 residues. Germline-derived CDR1 and CDR2 are SGHRS and YFSETQ. The V segment lost 4 bases and the J segment 5 bases; nucleotides outside the gene matches: 6. Details on this clone: Its target is not known.

The receptor was isolated from a man aged 18 to 30 in good health and CMV-seronegative. The gene calls are TRBV5-1 and TRBJ2-3; 8 bases match TRBD1. The sample taken for sequencing was PBMCs. This CDR3 reads CASSPAGGQDTQYF. Here the CDR3 DNA reads TGCGCCAGCAGCCCCGCAGGGGGCCAAGATACGCAGTATTTT.